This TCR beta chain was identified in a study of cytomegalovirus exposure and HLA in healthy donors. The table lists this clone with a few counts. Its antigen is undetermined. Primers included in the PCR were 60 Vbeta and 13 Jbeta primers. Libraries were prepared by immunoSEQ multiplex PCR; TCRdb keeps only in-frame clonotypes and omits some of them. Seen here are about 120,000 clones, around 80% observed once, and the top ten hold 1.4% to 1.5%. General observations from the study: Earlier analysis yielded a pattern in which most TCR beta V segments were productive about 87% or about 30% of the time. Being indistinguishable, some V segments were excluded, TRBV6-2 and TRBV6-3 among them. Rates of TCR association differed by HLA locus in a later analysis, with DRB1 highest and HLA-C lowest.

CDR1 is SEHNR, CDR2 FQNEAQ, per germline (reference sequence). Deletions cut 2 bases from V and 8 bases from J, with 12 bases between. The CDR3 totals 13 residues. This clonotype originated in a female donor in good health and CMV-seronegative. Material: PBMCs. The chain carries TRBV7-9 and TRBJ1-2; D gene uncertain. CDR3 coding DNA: TGTGCCAGCAGCTTAACCGCGGAGGGCGGCTACACCTTC. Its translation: CASSLTAEGGYTF. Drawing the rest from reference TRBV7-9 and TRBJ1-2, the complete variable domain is DTGVSQNPRHKITKRGQNVTFRCDPISEHNRLYWYRQTLGQGPEFLTYFQNEAQLEKSRLLSDRFSAERPKGSFSTLEIQRTEQGDSAMYLCASSLTAEGGYTFGSGTRLTVV.